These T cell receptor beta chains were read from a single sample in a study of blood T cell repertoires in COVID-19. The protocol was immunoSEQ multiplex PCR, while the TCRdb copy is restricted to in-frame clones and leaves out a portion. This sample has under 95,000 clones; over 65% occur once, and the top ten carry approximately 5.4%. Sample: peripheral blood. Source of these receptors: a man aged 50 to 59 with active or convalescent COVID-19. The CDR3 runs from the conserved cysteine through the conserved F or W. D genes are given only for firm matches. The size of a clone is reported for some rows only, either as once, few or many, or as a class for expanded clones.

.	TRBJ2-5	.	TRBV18	TGTGCCAGCTCACCAACAGGAGGGCAAGAGACCCAGTACTTC	CASSPTGGQETQYF
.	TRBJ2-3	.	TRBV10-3	TGTGCCATCACCCCGGGACAAAGCACAGATACGCAGTATTTT	CAITPGQSTDTQYF
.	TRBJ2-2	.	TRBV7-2	TGTGCCAGCAGCGTTACGTGGCAGAACACCGGGGAGCTGTTTTTT	CASSVTWQNTGELFF
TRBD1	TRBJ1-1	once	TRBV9	TGTGCCAGCAGCCCTACAGGGGGCGGAGGTGAAGCTTTCTTT	CASSPTGGGGEAFF
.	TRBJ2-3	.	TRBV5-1	TGCGCCAGCAGCTCATCTCGGGGTTCTAGCACAGATACGCAGTATTTT	CASSSSRGSSTDTQYF
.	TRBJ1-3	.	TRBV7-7	TGTGCCAGCAGCGTGGACTGGGGAAACACCATATATTTT	CASSVDWGNTIYF
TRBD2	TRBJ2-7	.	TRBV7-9	TGTGCCAGCTCTAACGGGGGGTCCCGGCAGTACTTC	CASSNGGSRQYF
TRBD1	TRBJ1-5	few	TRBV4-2	TGTGCCAGCAGCACTACAGGGGTTGGTCAGCCCCAGCATTTT	CASSTTGVGQPQHF
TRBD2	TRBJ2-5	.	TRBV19	TGTGCCAGTGCTAGCGGGGGGTCAGGGGAGACCCAGTACTTC	CASASGGSGETQYF
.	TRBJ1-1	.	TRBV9	TGTGCCAGCAGCGCGAGGGGGACATACGACACTGAAGCTTTCTTT	CASSARGTYDTEAFF
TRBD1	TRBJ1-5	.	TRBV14	TGTGCCAGCAGCCGGACAGGGAACAATCAGCCCCAGCATTTT	CASSRTGNNQPQHF
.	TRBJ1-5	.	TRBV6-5	TGTGCCAGCAGTAAGCGGACAGAATCGGGTCAGCCCCAGCATTTT	CASSKRTESGQPQHF
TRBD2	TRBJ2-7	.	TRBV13	TGTGCCAGCAGCTTAGTCGGGGGGGCGGACTACGAGCAGTACTTC	CASSLVGGADYEQYF
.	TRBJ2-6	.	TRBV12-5	TGTGCTAGTGGTTTGGACAGGCGGAACGTCCTGACTTTC	CASGLDRRNVLTF